The 7 T cell receptor beta chains below all came from one sample that was sequenced in a study of T-cell memory formation after mild COVID-19. TCRdb ran MiXCR on the 5' RACE reads and lists one entry per CDR3 protein. The repertoire holds approximately 190,000 distinct CDR3 sequences, with around 19% as singletons. Sequenced input: PBMCs or a T cell subset sorted from them (not recorded which). These receptors all stem from an adult woman who had mild COVID-19 (a few samples of this study predate the infection). Cell type and time point are not known.

This clonotype was recorded at least ten times. The V and J genes are TRBV12-3 or TRBV12-4 and TRBJ2-3, with D unresolved. The CDR3 length is 11 residues. V lost 8 bases to trimming and J lost 3 bases, with 6 bases between them. CDR3 residues: CASSSTDTQYF. The CDR3, as DNA: TGTGCCAGCTCGTCTACAGATACGCAGTATTTT.

There are a few counts of this clonotype. The chain employs TRBV9 and TRBJ2-3, with TRBD2 identical over 12 bases. Trimming cost V 2 bases and J 2 bases; bases outside gene matches: 6. The germline CDR1 and CDR2 sequences are SGDLS and YYNGEE. CDR3 length: 17 amino acids. CDR3 sequence: CASSVASGGGSTDTQYF. In DNA form, the CDR3 reads TGTGCCAGCAGCGTCGCTAGCGGGGGGGGATCCACAGATACGCAGTATTTT.

This clonotype came up a few times. The chain has TRBV7-9 and TRBJ1-4; perhaps TRBD1 as D (5 bases). CDR3 length equals 15 residues. Germline V lookup: CDR1 SEHNR, CDR2 FQNEAQ (reference sequence). V lost 5 bases and J 4 bases, leaving 14 bases between the germline ends. CDR3 nucleotides: TGTGCCAGCAGCCCGACGGGGGATGGTAATGAAAAACTGTTTTTT. Amino acids: CASSPTGDGNEKLFF.

This clonotype was seen repeatedly, ten times or more. The chain couples TRBV5-1 to TRBJ2-1, with 11 bases aligning to TRBD2. V shed 4 bases and J 4 bases; nucleotides not matched to a gene: 4. Germline loops: CDR1 SGHRS, CDR2 YFSETQ. The CDR3 is made up of 15 amino acids. CDR3 residues: CASSIGTSGYNEQFF. The CDR3 DNA follows: TGCGCCAGCAGCATCGGGACTAGCGGTTACAATGAGCAGTTCTTC. Variable domain in full (rest from reference TRBV5-1 and TRBJ2-1): KAGVTQTPRYLIKTRGQQVTLSCSPISGHRSVSWYQQTPGQGLQFLFEYFSETQRNKGNFPGRFSGRQFSNSRSEMNVSTLELGDSALYLCASSIGTSGYNEQFFGPGTRLTVL.

This clonotype was observed a handful of times. The rearrangement links TRBV27 to TRBJ1-2; possibly TRBD1 for D (5 bases). Trimming took 3 bases from V and 8 from J, leaving 13 bases between them. CDR1 MNHEY and CDR2 SMNVEV come from the germline V gene (reference sequence). The CDR3 covers 13 residues. This chain's CDR3 is CASSFVGVFGYTF. The CDR3 DNA reads TGTGCCAGCAGTTTCGTGGGGGTTTTCGGCTACACCTTC.

The CDR3 region is CASSLEGREDGYTF. CDR3 in DNA: TGCGCCAGCAGCTTGGAGGGCAGGGAGGATGGCTACACCTTC. The V call is TRBV5-1, the J call TRBJ1-2; D might be TRBD1 (5 bases). CDR1 SGHRS and CDR2 YFSETQ come from the germline V gene. The CDR3 has 14 amino acids. V was shortened by 0 bases and J by 6 bases, with 12 bases between the two germline ends.

V usage is TRBV7-2 and J usage is TRBJ2-2; tentatively, D is TRBD1 (5 bases). The germline CDR1 and CDR2 sequences are SGHTA and FQGNSA. The CDR3 is made up of 16 amino acids. V shed 4 bases and J shed 1 base, with 13 bases lying between them. The CDR3 DNA sequence: TGTGCCAGCAGCTCCGTTAGTACAGGGAACACCGGGGAGCTGTTTTTT. Amino acid sequence: CASSSVSTGNTGELFF. Supplemented by reference TRBV7-2 and TRBJ2-2, the full variable domain reads GAGVSQSPSNKVTEKGKDVELRCDPISGHTALYWYRQSLGQGLEFLIYFQGNSAPDKSGLPSDRFSAERTGGSVSTLTIQRTQQEDSAVYLCASSSVSTGNTGELFFGEGSRLTVL.